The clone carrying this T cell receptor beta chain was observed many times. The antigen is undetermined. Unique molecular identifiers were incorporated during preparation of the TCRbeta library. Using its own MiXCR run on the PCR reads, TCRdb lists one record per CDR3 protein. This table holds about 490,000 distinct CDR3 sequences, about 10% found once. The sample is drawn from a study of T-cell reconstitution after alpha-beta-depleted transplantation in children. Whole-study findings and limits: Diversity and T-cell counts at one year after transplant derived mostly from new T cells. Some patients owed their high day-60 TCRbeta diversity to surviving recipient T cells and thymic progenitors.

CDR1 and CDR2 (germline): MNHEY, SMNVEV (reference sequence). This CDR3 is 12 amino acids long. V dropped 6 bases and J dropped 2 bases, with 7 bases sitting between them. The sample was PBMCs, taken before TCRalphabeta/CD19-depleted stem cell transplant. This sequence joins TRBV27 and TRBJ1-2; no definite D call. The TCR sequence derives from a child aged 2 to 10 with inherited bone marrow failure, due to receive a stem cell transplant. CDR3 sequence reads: CASSRTNYGYTF. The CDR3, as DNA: TGTGCCAGCAGCCGGACCAACTATGGCTACACCTTC.